Sequencing of this T cell receptor beta chain was carried out in a study of control samples from healthy donors and cancer patients (dated by TCRdb to about 2020). Trimming removed 1 base from V and 2 bases from J, leaving 17 bases between the germline ends. The germline V gene supplies CDR1 MGHRA and CDR2 YSYEKL. The CDR3 spans 17 residues, from the cysteine through the phenylalanine. CDR3 DNA is the only sequence kept; it has 51 bases, read in frame from the first base. About this clone: Its antigen specificity is not known. No qualities accompany the bases; no much larger clone lies one base away.

Receptor libraries were prepared by the immunoSEQ multiplex PCR assay. In its TCRdb copy, this immuneACCESS table keeps in-frame sequences only and misses some clones. Where compared with another copy, unresolved V genes explain less than half of these, and the others have no known cause. The sample includes tens of thousands of clones, with about nine tenths observed a single time. The ten top clones hold 5% to 6.5% of the sample. The chain employs TRBV4-1 and TRBJ1-2; a tentative D match to TRBD1 spans 6 bases. The material sequenced was PBMCs. This TCR was recovered from a man aged 55 to 70 with colorectal cancer. The CDR3 in this case is CASSQGGGGRGNYGYTF. The nucleotides read TGCGCCAGCAGCCAAGGTGGGGGGGGGCGCGGGAACTATGGCTACACCTTC.